This T cell receptor (beta chain) was profiled in a study of T-cell reconstitution after alpha-beta-depleted transplantation in children. Findings of the study overall: Alpha-beta T cells about two months after transplant reportedly derived from several hundred expanded graft clones. It was surviving recipient T cells and thymic progenitors that gave some patients high TCRbeta diversity at day 60. Once a year had passed after transplant, T-cell counts and diversity came mostly from newly produced T cells.

The CDR3 spans 14 residues. Trimming removed 5 bases from V and 1 base from J; junction bases left unmatched: 4. Germline values: CDR1 MDHEN, CDR2 SYDVKM. On this clonotype itself: What it recognizes is unknown.

Unique molecular identifiers were incorporated when the TCRbeta library was constructed. TCRdb fed the PCR reads into MiXCR, producing one record per CDR3 protein. The sample comprises hundreds of thousands of distinct CDR3 sequences, 23% of which are singletons, and roughly 15% rests with the top ten. This receptor was obtained from a boy in the first two years of life who had a stem cell transplant for acute myeloid leukemia, so the T cells may come from the graft donor. The source was PBMCs, mostly from graft donor cells, collected 360 days after TCRalphabeta/CD19-depleted stem cell transplant. The chain uses TRBV28 and TRBJ1-1; the match to TRBD1 covers 7 bases. The CDR3 sequence: CASSDRVTNTEAFF. CDR3 bases: TGTGCCAGCAGTGACAGGGTAACGAACACTGAAGCTTTCTTT. The full variable domain, its missing parts supplied by reference TRBV28 and TRBJ1-1, is DVKVTQSSRYLVKRTGEKVFLECVQDMDHENMFWYRQDPGLGLRLIYFSYDVKMKEKGDIPEGYSVSREKKERFSLILESASTNQTSMYLCASSDRVTNTEAFFGQGTRLTVV.